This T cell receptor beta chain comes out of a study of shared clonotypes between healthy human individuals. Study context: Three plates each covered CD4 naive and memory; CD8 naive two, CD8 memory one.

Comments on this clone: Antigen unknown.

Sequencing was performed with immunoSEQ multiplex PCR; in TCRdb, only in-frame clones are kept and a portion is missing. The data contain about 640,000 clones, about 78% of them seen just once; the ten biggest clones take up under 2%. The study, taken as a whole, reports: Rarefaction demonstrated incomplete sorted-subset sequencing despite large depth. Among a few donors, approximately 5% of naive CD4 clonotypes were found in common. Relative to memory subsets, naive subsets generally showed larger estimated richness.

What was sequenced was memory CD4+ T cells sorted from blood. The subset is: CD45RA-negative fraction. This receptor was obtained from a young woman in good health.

The DNA of the CDR3 is TGCAGCGTAATGACAGGGACGGGCGAAAAACTGTTTTTT. It specifies CSVMTGTGEKLFF. The V call is TRBV29-1, the J call TRBJ1-4; TRBD1 matches 7 bases. This CDR3 contains 13 residues. CDR1 is SQVTM, CDR2 ANQGSEA, per germline. The V and J ends lost 6 bases and 8 bases, in that order; junction bases with no gene match: 9.